Listed below are T cell receptor beta chains from one sample, sequenced in a study of blood T cell repertoires in COVID-19. Repertoires were generated with immunoSEQ multiplex PCR, while TCRdb's copy carries only in-frame clones and drops some. The sample contains about 180,000 clones, 80% to 85% of which appear only once. The sequenced material came from peripheral blood. These receptors were collected from a woman of 80 years or more with COVID-19, enrolled during active disease. Each CDR3 is given with its conserved first and last residue. A D gene is named only where the DNA matches it firmly.

J	V	D	CDR3	DNA
TRBJ2-3	TRBV9	NA	CASSVGGSADTQYF	TGTGCCAGCAGCGTAGGAGGATCCGCAGATACGCAGTATTTT
TRBJ2-2	TRBV9	NA	CASSALGELFF	TGTGCCAGCAGCGCCCTGGGGGAGCTGTTTTTT
TRBJ2-2	TRBV5-1	NA	CASSLPRGLPTGELFF	TGCGCCAGCAGCTTGCCTAGGGGCTTACCCACCGGGGAGCTGTTTTTT
TRBJ1-5	TRBV2	TRBD1	CASRLQGASFQPQHF	TGTGCCAGCAGGCTACAGGGGGCATCCTTCCAGCCCCAGCATTTT
TRBJ2-5	TRBV20-1	NA	CSASTGTQYF	TGCAGTGCTTCTACGGGAACCCAGTACTTC
TRBJ2-7	TRBV28	TRBD2	CASSSTPGLAMGWDEQYF	TGTGCCAGCAGTTCTACGCCGGGACTAGCGATGGGATGGGACGAGCAGTACTTC
TRBJ2-5	TRBV2	TRBD2	CASSRSGGIPDF	TGTGCCAGCAGTCGATCGGGGGGGATCCCCGACTTC
TRBJ1-1	TRBV5-1	NA	CASSLSGGDTEAFF	TGCGCCAGCAGCTTGTCCGGGGGGGACACTGAAGCTTTCTTT
TRBJ2-7	TRBV18	TRBD1	CASSPGQVILEQYF	TGTGCCAGCTCACCGGGACAGGTAATCCTCGAGCAGTACTTC
TRBJ1-4	TRBV27	NA	CASSLRASTNEKLFF	TGTGCCAGCAGTTTGAGGGCTTCAACTAATGAAAAACTGTTTTTT
TRBJ2-2	TRBV3-1/TRBV3-2	TRBD1	CASSHWDRAGELFF	TGTGCCAGCAGCCACTGGGACAGGGCCGGGGAGCTGTTTTTT
TRBJ1-2	TRBV27	NA	CASKISGGYGYTF	TGTGCCAGCAAGATTTCTGGCGGCTATGGCTACACCTTC
TRBJ2-1	TRBV7-9	TRBD1	CASSLWTGDNEQFF	TGTGCCAGCAGCTTATGGACAGGGGACAATGAGCAGTTCTTC